This is a list of T cell receptor beta chains from one sample in a study of cytomegalovirus exposure and HLA in healthy donors. The method was immunoSEQ multiplex PCR; TCRdb's version includes in-frame clones alone and lacks a portion of them. The sample includes 200,000 or so clones, around 77% of them seen just once. The source material was PBMCs. Receptor source: a woman in her 30s in good health and CMV-seronegative. Both conserved end residues are part of each CDR3. D genes are given only for firm matches. Size is omitted from some rows. Given values are once, few, many or a class for expanded clones.

v_call	d_call	j_call	clone_size	cdr3_aa	cdr3_nt
TRBV27	TRBD1	TRBJ2-7	few	CASSFEGTGPSYEQYF	TGTGCCAGCAGTTTTGAAGGGACAGGGCCCTCCTACGAGCAGTACTTC
TRBV5-8	NA	TRBJ1-3	once	CASSLNRSSGNTIYF	TGTGCCAGCAGCTTGAATCGGAGCTCTGGAAACACCATATATTTT
TRBV19	NA	TRBJ2-3	NA	CASSIPSGTDTQYF	TGTGCCAGTAGTATTCCTAGCGGCACAGATACGCAGTATTTT
TRBV28	TRBD1	TRBJ2-7	once	CASRTTGTATPSYEQYF	TGTGCCAGCCGAACTACCGGGACAGCTACTCCCTCCTACGAGCAGTACTTC
TRBV5-1	TRBD2	TRBJ2-7	few	CASSLAGGFSYEQYF	TGCGCCAGCAGCCTAGCGGGGGGGTTCTCCTACGAGCAGTACTTC
TRBV6-1	TRBD1	TRBJ1-5	NA	CASSGTGFGLGLSQPQHF	TGTGCCAGCAGTGGGACAGGGTTTGGGTTAGGCCTAAGTCAGCCCCAGCATTTT
TRBV4-1	NA	TRBJ2-7	NA	CASSQDERVSYEQYF	TGCGCCAGCAGCCAAGATGAGAGGGTGTCCTACGAGCAGTACTTC
TRBV10-2	TRBD2	TRBJ2-7	NA	CASRHDSGRRYEQYF	TGCGCCAGCCGTCATGATAGCGGGAGGAGGTACGAGCAGTACTTC
TRBV7-9	NA	TRBJ2-2	NA	CASSLEGGTVHRGLFF	TGTGCCAGCAGCTTAGAGGGGGGGACTGTCCATCGCGGGCTGTTTTTT
TRBV2	NA	TRBJ2-3	few	CASRDDLARLGDTQYF	TGTGCCAGCAGAGACGATCTAGCGAGACTTGGGGATACGCAGTATTTT
TRBV30	NA	TRBJ2-5	NA	CAWSVGGGVQETQYF	TGTGCCTGGAGTGTCGGAGGGGGGGTACAAGAGACCCAGTACTTC
TRBV19	NA	TRBJ2-3	NA	CASSRPGVADTQYF	TGTGCCAGTAGTCGGCCAGGGGTAGCAGATACGCAGTATTTT
TRBV2	NA	TRBJ2-7	NA	CASVRDNSYEQYF	TGTGCCAGCGTGAGGGACAACTCCTACGAGCAGTACTTC
TRBV2	NA	TRBJ1-3	NA	CASSEDRTQLTIYF	TGTGCCAGCAGTGAAGACAGGACCCAACTAACCATATATTTT
TRBV5-6	TRBD2	TRBJ2-5	NA	CASSRGAGGAETQYF	TGTGCCAGCAGCCGGGGGGCGGGGGGGGCAGAGACCCAGTACTTC
TRBV27	TRBD2	TRBJ2-1	NA	CASLAGDSYNEQFF	TGTGCCAGTCTCGCGGGGGACTCCTACAATGAGCAGTTCTTC
TRBV4-1	NA	TRBJ1-2	once	CASTDAGLGYGYTF	TGCGCCAGCACCGATGCAGGGCTTGGCTATGGCTACACCTTC
TRBV4-1	TRBD2	TRBJ2-1	NA	CASSQGGLAGYNEQFF	TGCGCCAGCAGCCAAGGTGGGCTAGCGGGATACAATGAGCAGTTCTTC
TRBV27	NA	TRBJ2-7	NA	CASANTDSYSYEQYF	TGTGCCAGCGCAAACACGGACAGTTATTCCTACGAGCAGTACTTC
TRBV2	NA	TRBJ2-7	NA	CASSRDRSSYEQYF	TGTGCCAGCAGCCGAGACAGGAGCTCCTACGAGCAGTACTTC
TRBV7-2	NA	TRBJ2-7	NA	CASQAYDPGLDF	TGTGCCAGCCAAGCTTATGATCCGGGTCTAGACTTC
TRBV5-1	TRBD2	TRBJ2-7	NA	CASSLPAVAGEGEQYF	TGCGCCAGCAGCTTGCCCGCGGTAGCGGGAGAGGGCGAGCAGTACTTC
TRBV5-5	TRBD2	TRBJ2-7	NA	CASSLGLAASYEQYF	TGTGCCAGCAGTTTAGGACTAGCGGCTTCCTACGAGCAGTACTTC
TRBV30	NA	TRBJ2-1	NA	CACLTGYNEQFF	TGTGCCTGCTTAACAGGGTACAATGAGCAGTTCTTC
TRBV27	NA	TRBJ2-7	NA	CASSLWAGLEQYF	TGTGCCAGCAGTTTATGGGCAGGCCTCGAGCAGTACTTC
TRBV29-1	NA	TRBJ1-1	once	CSVRWSMNTEAFF	TGCAGCGTAAGGTGGAGCATGAACACTGAAGCTTTCTTT
TRBV5-1	TRBD1	TRBJ2-7	NA	CASSLGGGPSYEQYF	TGCGCCAGCAGCTTGGGAGGGGGCCCCTCCTACGAGCAGTACTTC
TRBV19	TRBD2	TRBJ2-1	few	CASSITSGSPNEQFF	TGTGCCAGTAGTATTACTAGCGGGAGTCCCAATGAGCAGTTCTTC
TRBV5-1	NA	TRBJ2-5	NA	CASSLLLGAATKETQYF	TGCGCCAGCAGCTTGCTACTTGGGGCAGCAACGAAAGAGACCCAGTACTTC
TRBV4-2	NA	TRBJ2-1	NA	CASSPKAADGEQFF	TGTGCCAGCAGCCCCAAGGCGGCGGATGGTGAGCAGTTCTTC
TRBV10-3	NA	TRBJ2-5	NA	CAIGNRAPETQYF	TGTGCCATCGGGAACAGGGCCCCAGAGACCCAGTACTTC
TRBV27	NA	TRBJ2-4	NA	CASSFEILAKNIQHF	TGTGCCAGCAGTTTTGAGATCTTAGCCAAAAACATTCAGCACTTC
TRBV18	NA	TRBJ1-5	once	CASSPHVRGTNQPQHF	TGTGCCAGCTCACCCCACGTGAGGGGGACCAATCAGCCCCAGCATTTT
TRBV4-1	TRBD1	TRBJ1-1	few	CASSQGPGQGENTEAFF	TGCGCCAGCAGCCAGGGACCGGGACAGGGTGAGAACACTGAAGCTTTCTTT
TRBV4-2	NA	TRBJ1-1	NA	CASSQVKDRGEAFF	TGTGCCAGCAGCCAGGTTAAAGACCGGGGGGAAGCTTTCTTT
TRBV12-5	TRBD1	TRBJ2-3	few	CASGLGQASTDTQYF	TGTGCTAGTGGTCTGGGACAGGCTAGCACAGATACGCAGTATTTT